This passage covers 13 T cell receptor beta chains from one sample sequenced in a study of CD8+ T cells in alopecia areata. Documented treatment: oral pan-JAK inhibitor, 5-10 mg twice daily. Following RNA extraction, reverse transcription yielded cDNA that acted as the sequencing template. Method: immunoSEQ multiplex PCR; TCRdb's copy keeps in-frame clones and lacks some. The data hold about 270,000 clones, with roughly 60% observed a single time. The sequences come from CD4+ T cells sorted from blood, collected around week 53, from a patient treated with tofacitinib. The receptors stem from a human donor with alopecia areata.

A few counts support this clone. The J gene is TRBJ2-1, the V gene TRBV7-9; D unresolved. The CDR3 is 15 residues long. CDR1 and CDR2 (germline): SEHNR, FQNEAQ (reference sequence). Trimming cost V 1 base and J 2 bases, with 9 bases left between them. The CDR3 DNA follows: TGTGCCAGCAGCTTAGAGGGATTCACCTACAATGAGCAGTTCTTC. As protein: CASSLEGFTYNEQFF.

The gene calls are TRBV7-9 and TRBJ1-2, with TRBD1 matching 9 bases. Trimming removed 5 bases from V and 5 bases from J; junction bases left unmatched: 12. This CDR3 contains 16 residues. Germline CDR1 SEHNR, CDR2 FQNEAQ (reference sequence). CDR3: CASSRSAGTGMYGYTF. CDR3 DNA sequence: TGTGCCAGCAGCCGTAGTGCCGGGACAGGGATGTATGGCTACACCTTC.

The rearrangement joins TRBV30 to TRBJ2-3, with D maybe TRBD1 (6 bases). Trimming removed 6 bases at V and 7 bases at J, with 14 bases between. CDR1 and CDR2 from the germline V gene are GTSNPN and SVGIG (reference sequence). The length of the CDR3 is 12 residues. DNA for the CDR3: TGTGCCTGCGACAGAACAGGGAATACGCAGTATTTT. Protein: CACDRTGNTQYF.

The rearrangement links TRBV7-3 to TRBJ2-6; D gene unclear. Trimming shortened V by 3 bases and J by 0 bases, and 6 bases separated the two germline ends. The V gene's germline CDR1 is SGHTA and CDR2 FQGTGA. There are 15 residues in the CDR3. CDR3 nucleotide sequence: TGTGCCAGCAGCTTCTACAGCTCTGGGGCCAACGTCCTGACTTTC. It translates to CASSFYSSGANVLTF.

This rearrangement joins TRBV29-1 to TRBJ2-7; perhaps TRBD1 as D (5 bases). CDR3 length: 11 amino acids. V dropped 6 bases and J dropped 6 bases, with 12 bases sitting between them. The germline gives CDR1 SQVTM, CDR2 ANQGSEA. Here the CDR3 DNA reads TGCAGCGTCCATCAGGGCTCCGAGCAGTACTTC. Its translation: CSVHQGSEQYF.

The chain employs TRBV7-3 and TRBJ2-1, with 10 bases matching TRBD1. This CDR3 is 13 amino acids long. V lost 4 bases to trimming and J lost 7 bases; unmatched junction nucleotides: 1. The germline V gene has CDR1 SGHTA and CDR2 FQGTGA. In DNA form, the CDR3 reads TGTGCCAGCAGCTCGGGACAGGGGAATGAGCAGTTCTTC. It codes for CASSSGQGNEQFF.

V and J are TRBV9 and TRBJ2-1; D not resolved. CDR3 size: 13 residues. V lost 4 bases and J 8 bases, leaving 13 bases between the germline ends. Germline-derived CDR1 and CDR2 are SGDLS and YYNGEE. This chain's CDR3 is CASSPHQFYEQFF. The DNA of the CDR3 is TGTGCCAGCAGCCCCCACCAATTCTATGAGCAGTTCTTC.

The chain joins TRBV10-3 to TRBJ2-5; 7 bases line up with TRBD1. CDR1 and CDR2 from the germline V gene are ENHRY and SYGVKD. The CDR3 length is 15 residues. Germline trimming cut 3 bases from V and 4 bases from J; bases unmatched to any gene: 8. This CDR3 reads CAISDPRQGRETQYF. The CDR3 DNA reads as TGTGCCATCAGTGACCCGCGACAGGGACGAGAGACCCAGTACTTC.

The count of this clone is one. The chain employs TRBV5-1 and TRBJ2-5; D is uncertain. Between the trimmed V and J ends, which lost 7 bases and 4 bases, there was a span of 8 bases. The CDR3 has 11 residues. Germline CDR1 SGHRS, CDR2 YFSETQ. CDR3 sequence (DNA): TGCGCCAGCGGGGAAGGAGAGACCCAGTACTTC. The encoded protein is CASGEGETQYF.

The genes are TRBV30 and TRBJ2-3; unclear D gene. Trimming left V 4 bases short and J 2 bases short, with 10 bases between. The CDR3 consists of 13 residues. Germline-derived CDR1 and CDR2 are GTSNPN and SVGIG (reference sequence). The CDR3 loop is CAWNRIITDTQYF. CDR3 DNA: TGTGCCTGGAACCGCATAATCACAGATACGCAGTATTTT.

CDR3 in DNA: TGCAGCGTTCGCGGACGCAGCTTGAACACTGAAGCTTTCTTT. Amino acids: CSVRGRSLNTEAFF. The J gene is TRBJ1-1, the V gene TRBV29-1; no clear D gene. The V end was cut by 5 bases, the J end by 0 bases, with 13 bases between. Per germline, CDR1 SQVTM and CDR2 ANQGSEA. The CDR3 consists of 14 residues.

This chain joins TRBV6-6 and TRBJ1-3, with unresolved D. The CDR3 totals 13 residues. Trimming pared 7 bases from V and 4 bases from J, leaving 11 bases between. Germline CDR1 and CDR2: MNHNY and SVGAGI (reference sequence). In DNA form, the CDR3 reads TGTGCCAGCAATTATTTGAACGGAAACACCATATATTTT. This encodes CASNYLNGNTIYF.

This sequence joins TRBV7-6 and TRBJ1-6; TRBD1 agrees at 12 bases. The germline V gene encodes CDR1 SGHVS and CDR2 FNYEAQ. The CDR3 consists of 21 residues. V lost 4 bases to trimming and J lost 9 bases; unmatched junction nucleotides: 22. Here the CDR3 DNA reads TGTGCCAGCAGCTACCTACCGTTGGGGACAGGGGGCAACGAGATGGGTTCACCCCTCCACTTT. It encodes CASSYLPLGTGGNEMGSPLHF. Using reference TRBV7-6 and TRBJ1-6 for the parts outside the CDR3, the full variable domain is GAGVSQSPRYKVTKRGQDVALRCDPISGHVSLYWYRQALGQGPEFLTYFNYEAQQDKSGLPNDRFSAERPEGSISTLTIQRTEQRDSAMYRCASSYLPLGTGGNEMGSPLHFGNGTRLTVT.